These 12 T cell receptor beta chains were sequenced from one sample in a study of vaccination effects on CD4 cells after COVID-19. Some clones are missing from TCRdb's copy, which holds only in-frame ones; the method was immunoSEQ multiplex PCR. Seen here are about 22,000 clones, approximately 76% observed once, and the top ten hold around a sixth. Their antigens are not known. Before sequencing, viral peptide pools were used by the ViraFEST assay to expand antigen-specific CD4+ T cells. Culture proceeded for approximately 10 days, and CD4+ T cells were then isolated. Between March and December 2020, the person had a SARS-CoV-2 infection that PCR confirmed. Material: CD4+ T cells from PBMCs cultured with SARS-CoV-2 spike peptides, obtained before COVID-19 vaccination. Receptors were obtained from a human donor who had a prior SARS-CoV-2 infection.

The rearrangement links TRBV7-9 to TRBJ2-7; D is perhaps TRBD1 (6 bases). V dropped 10 bases and J dropped 4 bases, with 17 bases sitting between them. The CDR3 covers 13 residues. CDR1 and CDR2 from the germline V gene are SEHNR and FQNEAQ (reference sequence). DNA of the CDR3: TGTGCCACCGGAGACAGGAGGCTTTACGAGCAGTACTTC. It specifies CATGDRRLYEQYF.

V and J are TRBV10-3 and TRBJ2-7, with D perhaps matching TRBD2 (6 bases). There are 14 residues in the CDR3. The V end lost 11 bases, the J end lost 2 bases, and 19 bases lay between the germline ends. The germline gives CDR1 ENHRY, CDR2 SYGVKD. CDR3 DNA: TGTGCCGCCAACGGGGCGGGGCGGCCCTACGAGCAGTACTTC. This encodes CAANGAGRPYEQYF.

This chain uses TRBV7-9 with TRBJ2-3; TRBD2 agrees at 7 bases. Per germline, CDR1 SEHNR and CDR2 FQNEAQ (reference sequence). The ends lost 7 bases at V and 3 bases at J; junction bases unmatched: 10. The CDR3 runs to 15 residues. The CDR3 bases are TGTGCCAGCATTAGGGAGCGGGGAAAAACAGATACGCAGTATTTT. Protein: CASIRERGKTDTQYF.

This clone was counted once. V is TRBV20-1 and J is TRBJ1-1; weak D call: TRBD1 (6 bases). CDR3 length equals 11 residues. V was trimmed by 2 bases and J by 8 bases, leaving 9 bases between them. Per the germline V gene, CDR1 is DFQATT and CDR2 is SNEGSKA (reference sequence). CDR3 in DNA: TGCAGTGCTAGATCAACAGGGGAAGCTTTCTTT. Its protein is CSARSTGEAFF.

The chain carries TRBV5-4 and TRBJ2-5; 8 bases match TRBD2. There are 15 residues in the CDR3. V dropped 0 bases and J dropped 0; count of bases not matched to a gene: 1. Germline V gene data show CDR1 as SGHNT and CDR2 as YYREEE (reference sequence). Here the CDR3 DNA reads TGTGCCAGCAGCTTGGCTAGCGGGTACCAAGAGACCCAGTACTTC. It translates to CASSLASGYQETQYF. Complete variable domain (other parts from reference TRBV5-4 and TRBJ2-5): ETGVTQSPTHLIKTRGQQVTLRCSSQSGHNTVSWYQQALGQGPQFIFQYYREEENGRGNFPPRFSGLQFPNYSSELNVNALELDDSALYLCASSLASGYQETQYFGPGTRLLVL.

The CDR3 DNA follows: TGCGCCAGCAGCCAAGATAGCGGGTTCTACAATGAGCAGTTCTTC. Protein product: CASSQDSGFYNEQFF. V and J are TRBV4-3 and TRBJ2-1, with 7 bases lining up with TRBD2. Germline lookup yields CDR1 LGHNA and CDR2 YSLEER. The CDR3 spans 15 residues. The J segment lost 3 bases and the V segment lost 0 bases, leaving 2 bases of the junction unmatched.

This clone qualifies as medium-sized. The rearrangement links TRBV7-9 to TRBJ2-3; D call uncertain. V was pared by 5 bases and J by 0 bases, with 6 bases between. In germline, CDR1 is SEHNR, CDR2 FQNEAQ (reference sequence). CDR3 length: 13 amino acids. In nucleotides, the CDR3 is TGTGCCAGCAGCCACTATAGCACAGATACGCAGTATTTT. Encoded protein: CASSHYSTDTQYF. Complete variable domain (other parts from reference TRBV7-9 and TRBJ2-3): DTGVSQNPRHKITKRGQNVTFRCDPISEHNRLYWYRQTLGQGPEFLTYFQNEAQLEKSRLLSDRFSAERPKGSFSTLEIQRTEQGDSAMYLCASSHYSTDTQYFGPGTRLTVL.

This clone has more than one count but fewer than ten. The V and J genes are TRBV2 and TRBJ2-2; no clear D gene. The ends were cut back, 3 bases at V and 1 base at J, with 3 bases in the middle. Germline V gene lookup returns CDR1 SNHLY and CDR2 FYNNEI. There are 13 residues in the CDR3. CDR3 residues: CASSEENTGELFF. The CDR3 nucleotides read TGTGCCAGCAGTGAGGAGAACACCGGGGAGCTGTTTTTT.

The chain employs TRBV28 and TRBJ2-1; D ambiguous. Germline CDR1 reads MDHEN; CDR2 reads SYDVKM. V shed 3 bases and J shed 0 bases, with 9 bases lying between them. The CDR3 totals 15 residues. The CDR3 bases are TGTGCCAGCAGTTTGAGTGGAAGCTCCTACAATGAGCAGTTCTTC. As protein: CASSLSGSSYNEQFF.

This chain uses TRBV6-4 with TRBJ2-3; possible D gene TRBD1, 5 bases. The germline V and J ends were trimmed by 2 bases and 2 bases, with 8 bases remaining between them. Germline CDR1 reads MRHNA; CDR2 reads SNTAGT. CDR3 length: 14 amino acids. The chain's CDR3 is CASSDRGFTDTQYF. CDR3 nucleotide sequence: TGTGCCAGCAGTGACAGGGGATTCACAGATACGCAGTATTTT.

This clone came up a few times. The rearrangement links TRBV18 to TRBJ1-2, with 9 positions matching TRBD1. The CDR3 has 14 amino acids. The trim removed 3 bases at V and 8 bases at J, leaving 7 bases unmatched. Looked up from germline, CDR1 is KGHSH and CDR2 is LQKENI. The CDR3 DNA follows: TGTGCCAGCTCACCCCTAACAGGGGGCGAAGGCTACACCTTC. Residues: CASSPLTGGEGYTF. The whole variable domain, remainder taken from reference TRBV18 and TRBJ1-2, is NAGVMQNPRHLVRRRGQEARLRCSPMKGHSHVYWYRQLPEEGLKFMVYLQKENIIDESGMPKERFSAEFPKEGPSILRIQQVVRGDSAAYFCASSPLTGGEGYTFGSGTRLTVV.

This chain links TRBV5-4 with TRBJ1-6; D gene ambiguous. The germline V and J ends were trimmed by 4 bases and 13 bases, with 18 bases remaining between them. Per the germline V gene, CDR1 is SGHNT and CDR2 is YYREEE (reference sequence). The CDR3 spans 14 residues. This chain's CDR3 is CASSQRETISPLHF. The CDR3 nucleotides read TGTGCCAGCAGCCAGAGGGAGACTATCTCGCCCCTCCACTTT. Full variable domain (missing parts from reference TRBV5-4 and TRBJ1-6): ETGVTQSPTHLIKTRGQQVTLRCSSQSGHNTVSWYQQALGQGPQFIFQYYREEENGRGNFPPRFSGLQFPNYSSELNVNALELDDSALYLCASSQRETISPLHFGNGTRLTVT.